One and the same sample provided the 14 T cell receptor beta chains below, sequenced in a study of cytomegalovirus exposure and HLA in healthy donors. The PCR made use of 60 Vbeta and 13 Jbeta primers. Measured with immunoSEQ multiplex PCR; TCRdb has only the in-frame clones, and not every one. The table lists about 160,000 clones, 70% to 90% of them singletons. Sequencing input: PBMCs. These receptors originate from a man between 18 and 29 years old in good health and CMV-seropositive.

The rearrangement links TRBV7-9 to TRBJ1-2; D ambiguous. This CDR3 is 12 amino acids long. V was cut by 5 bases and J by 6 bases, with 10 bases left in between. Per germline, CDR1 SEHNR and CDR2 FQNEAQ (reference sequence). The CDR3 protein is CASSLDGDGYTF. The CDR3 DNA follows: TGTGCCAGCAGCCTAGACGGGGATGGCTACACCTTC. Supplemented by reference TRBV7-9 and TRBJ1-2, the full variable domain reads DTGVSQNPRHKITKRGQNVTFRCDPISEHNRLYWYRQTLGQGPEFLTYFQNEAQLEKSRLLSDRFSAERPKGSFSTLEIQRTEQGDSAMYLCASSLDGDGYTFGSGTRLTVV.

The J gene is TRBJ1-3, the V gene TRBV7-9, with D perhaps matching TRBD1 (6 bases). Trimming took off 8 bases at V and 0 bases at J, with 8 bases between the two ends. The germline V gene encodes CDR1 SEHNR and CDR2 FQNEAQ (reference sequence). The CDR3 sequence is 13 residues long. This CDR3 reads CASRQASGNTIYF. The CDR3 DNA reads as TGTGCCAGCCGACAGGCCTCTGGAAACACCATATATTTT.

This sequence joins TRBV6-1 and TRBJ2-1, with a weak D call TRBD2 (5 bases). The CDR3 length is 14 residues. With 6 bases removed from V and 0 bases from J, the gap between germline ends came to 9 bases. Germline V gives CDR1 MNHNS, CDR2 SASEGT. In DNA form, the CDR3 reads TGTGCCAGCAGCGGAGGCGTCTCCTACAATGAGCAGTTCTTC. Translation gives CASSGGVSYNEQFF.

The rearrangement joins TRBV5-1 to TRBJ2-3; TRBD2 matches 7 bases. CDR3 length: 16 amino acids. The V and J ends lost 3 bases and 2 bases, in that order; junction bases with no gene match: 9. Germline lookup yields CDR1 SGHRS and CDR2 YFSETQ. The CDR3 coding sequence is TGCGCCAGCAGCTCAGGAACCAGCGGGGACACAGATACGCAGTATTTT. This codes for CASSSGTSGDTDTQYF.

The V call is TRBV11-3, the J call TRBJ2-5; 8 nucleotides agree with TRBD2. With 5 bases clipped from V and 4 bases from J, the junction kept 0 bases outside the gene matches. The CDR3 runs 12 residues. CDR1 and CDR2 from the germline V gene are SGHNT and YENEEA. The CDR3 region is CASSRGGETQYF. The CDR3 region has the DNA TGTGCCAGCAGCCGGGGGGGAGAGACCCAGTACTTC.

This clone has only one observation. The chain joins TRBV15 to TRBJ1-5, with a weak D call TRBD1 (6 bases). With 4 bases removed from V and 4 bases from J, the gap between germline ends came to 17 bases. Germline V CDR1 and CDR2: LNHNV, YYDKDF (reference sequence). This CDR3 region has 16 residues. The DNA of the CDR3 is TGTGCCACCAGCAAGGGGGGGGGAAAGGGGAATCAGCCCCAGCATTTT. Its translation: CATSKGGGKGNQPQHF.

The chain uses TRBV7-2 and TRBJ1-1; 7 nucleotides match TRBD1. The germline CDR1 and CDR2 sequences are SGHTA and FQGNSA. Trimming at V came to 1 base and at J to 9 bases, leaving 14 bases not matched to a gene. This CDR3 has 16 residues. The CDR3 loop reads CASSLGGSGGGGKAFF. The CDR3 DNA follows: TGTGCCAGCAGCTTAGGGGGTTCTGGAGGGGGCGGAAAAGCTTTCTTT.

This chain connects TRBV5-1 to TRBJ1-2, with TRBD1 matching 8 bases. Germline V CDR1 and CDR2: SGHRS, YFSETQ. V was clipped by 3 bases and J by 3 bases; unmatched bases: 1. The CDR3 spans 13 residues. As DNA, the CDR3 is TGCGCCAGCAGCTCGGACAGGGACTATGGCTACACCTTC. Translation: CASSSDRDYGYTF.

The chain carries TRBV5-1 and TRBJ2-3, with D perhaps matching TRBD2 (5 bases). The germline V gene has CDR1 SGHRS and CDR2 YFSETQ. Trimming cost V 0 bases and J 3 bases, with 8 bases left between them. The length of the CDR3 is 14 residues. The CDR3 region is CASSLAAVTDTQYF. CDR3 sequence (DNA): TGCGCCAGCAGCTTGGCAGCGGTGACAGATACGCAGTATTTT.

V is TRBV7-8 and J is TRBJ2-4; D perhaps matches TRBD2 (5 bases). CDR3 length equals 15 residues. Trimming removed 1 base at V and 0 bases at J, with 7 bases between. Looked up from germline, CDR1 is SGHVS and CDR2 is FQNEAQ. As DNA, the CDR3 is TGTGCCAGCAGCTTAGATGAGGGAGCCAAAAACATTCAGTACTTC. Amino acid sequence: CASSLDEGAKNIQYF.

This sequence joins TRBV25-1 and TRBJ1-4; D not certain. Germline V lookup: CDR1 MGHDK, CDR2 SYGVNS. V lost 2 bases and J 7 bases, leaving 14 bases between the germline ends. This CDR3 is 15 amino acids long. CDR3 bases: TGTGCCAGCAGTGAAGGAAACAGTGCGTTTGAAAAACTGTTTTTT. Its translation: CASSEGNSAFEKLFF.

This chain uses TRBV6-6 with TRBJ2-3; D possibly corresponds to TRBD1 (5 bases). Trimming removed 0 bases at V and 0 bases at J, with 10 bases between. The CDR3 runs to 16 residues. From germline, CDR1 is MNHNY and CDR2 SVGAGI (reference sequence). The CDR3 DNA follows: TGTGCCAGCAGTTACTCACGACAGTCTAGCACAGATACGCAGTATTTT. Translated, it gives CASSYSRQSSTDTQYF.

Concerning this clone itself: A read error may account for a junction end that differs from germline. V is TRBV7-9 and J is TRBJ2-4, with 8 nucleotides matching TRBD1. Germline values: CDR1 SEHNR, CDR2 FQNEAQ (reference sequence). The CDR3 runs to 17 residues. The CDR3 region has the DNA TGTGCCAGCAGCCCTTACGACAGGGGTATAGCCAAAAACAGTCAGTACTTC. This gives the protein CASSPYDRGIAKNSQYF.

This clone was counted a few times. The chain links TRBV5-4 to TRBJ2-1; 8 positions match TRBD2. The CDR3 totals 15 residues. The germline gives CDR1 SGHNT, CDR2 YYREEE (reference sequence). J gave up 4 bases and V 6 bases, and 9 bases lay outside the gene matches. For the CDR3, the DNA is TGTGCCAGCACCCGGGGTAGCGGGGAATACAATGAGCAGTTCTTC. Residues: CASTRGSGEYNEQFF. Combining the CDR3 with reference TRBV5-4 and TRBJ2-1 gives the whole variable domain ETGVTQSPTHLIKTRGQQVTLRCSSQSGHNTVSWYQQALGQGPQFIFQYYREEENGRGNFPPRFSGLQFPNYSSELNVNALELDDSALYLCASTRGSGEYNEQFFGPGTRLTVL.